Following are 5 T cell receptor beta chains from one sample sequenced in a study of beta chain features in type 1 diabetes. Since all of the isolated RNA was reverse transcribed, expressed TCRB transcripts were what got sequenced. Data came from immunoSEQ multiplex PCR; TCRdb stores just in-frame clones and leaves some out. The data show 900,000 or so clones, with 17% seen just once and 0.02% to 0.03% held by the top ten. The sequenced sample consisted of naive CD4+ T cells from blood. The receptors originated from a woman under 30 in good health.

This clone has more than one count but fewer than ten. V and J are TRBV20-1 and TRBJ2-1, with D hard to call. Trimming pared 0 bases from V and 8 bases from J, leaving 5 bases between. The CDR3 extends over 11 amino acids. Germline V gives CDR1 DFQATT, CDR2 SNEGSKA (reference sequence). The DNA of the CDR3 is TGCAGTGCTAGAGATCTCCATGAGCAGTTCTTC. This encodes CSARDLHEQFF.

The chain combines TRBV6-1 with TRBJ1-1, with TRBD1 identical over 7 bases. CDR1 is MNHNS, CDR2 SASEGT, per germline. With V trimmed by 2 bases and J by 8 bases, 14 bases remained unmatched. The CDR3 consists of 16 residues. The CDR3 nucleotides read TGTGCCAGCAGTGAAACAAGAGGGGGCGTTCCTGTGGAAGCTTTCTTT. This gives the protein CASSETRGGVPVEAFF.

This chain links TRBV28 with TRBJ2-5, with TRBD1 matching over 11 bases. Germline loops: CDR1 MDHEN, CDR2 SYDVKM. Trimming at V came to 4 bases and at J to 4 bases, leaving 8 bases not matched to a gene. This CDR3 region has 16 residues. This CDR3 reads CASSSPGQGAGETQYF. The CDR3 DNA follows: TGTGCCAGCAGTTCGCCAGGACAGGGGGCGGGAGAGACCCAGTACTTC. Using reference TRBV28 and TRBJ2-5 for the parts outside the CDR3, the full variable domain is DVKVTQSSRYLVKRTGEKVFLECVQDMDHENMFWYRQDPGLGLRLIYFSYDVKMKEKGDIPEGYSVSREKKERFSLILESASTNQTSMYLCASSSPGQGAGETQYFGPGTRLLVL.

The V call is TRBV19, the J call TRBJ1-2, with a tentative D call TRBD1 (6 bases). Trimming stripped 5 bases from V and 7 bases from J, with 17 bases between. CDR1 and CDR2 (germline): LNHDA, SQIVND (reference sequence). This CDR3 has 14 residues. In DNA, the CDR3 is TGTGCCAGTAGTGCATACCGGGACAAAGGTGGCTACACCTTC. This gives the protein CASSAYRDKGGYTF.

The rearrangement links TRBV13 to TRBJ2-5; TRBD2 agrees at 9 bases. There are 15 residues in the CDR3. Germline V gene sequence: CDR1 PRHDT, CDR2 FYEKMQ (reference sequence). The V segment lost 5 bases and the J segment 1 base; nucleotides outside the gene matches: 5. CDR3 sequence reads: CASSHGLAIQETQYF. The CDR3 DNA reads TGTGCCAGCAGCCACGGACTAGCGATCCAAGAGACCCAGTACTTC.